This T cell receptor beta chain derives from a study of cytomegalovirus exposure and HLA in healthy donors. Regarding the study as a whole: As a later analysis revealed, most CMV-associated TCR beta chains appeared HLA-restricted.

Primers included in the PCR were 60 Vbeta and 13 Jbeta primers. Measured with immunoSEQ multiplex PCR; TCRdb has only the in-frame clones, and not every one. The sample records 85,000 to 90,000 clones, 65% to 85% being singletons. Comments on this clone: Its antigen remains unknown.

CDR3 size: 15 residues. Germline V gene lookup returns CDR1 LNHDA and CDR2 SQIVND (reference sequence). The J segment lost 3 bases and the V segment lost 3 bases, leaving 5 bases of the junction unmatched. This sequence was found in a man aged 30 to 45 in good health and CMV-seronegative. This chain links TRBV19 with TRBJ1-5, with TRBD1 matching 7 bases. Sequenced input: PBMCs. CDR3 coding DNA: TGTGCCAGTAGTATGGAAGGGGGCAACAATCAGCCCCAGCATTTT. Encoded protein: CASSMEGGNNQPQHF.